The 18 T cell receptor beta chains in this list originate from one sample, sequenced in a study of T cells in Graves' hyperthyroidism and ophthalmopathy. Regions amplified from RNA transcripts were the TCR beta CDR3 regions. The TCR CDR3 first-round RT-PCR relied on the HTBI primer set. TCRdb redid the calling of the multiplex PCR reads with MiXCR, one entry per CDR3 protein. The sample has 400,000 or so distinct CDR3 sequences; approximately 16% are singletons. The sequencing input was blood. The receptors come from a woman aged 60-75 years with Graves' ophthalmopathy.

The chain has TRBV19 and TRBJ2-7; TRBD2 agrees at 11 bases. The V and J ends lost 4 bases and 3 bases, in that order; junction bases with no gene match: 5. Germline V gene data show CDR1 as LNHDA and CDR2 as SQIVND (reference sequence). The CDR3 runs to 15 residues. The CDR3 region has the DNA TGTGCCAGTAGTACACCGGGACTAGCGGACTACGAGCAGTACTTC. Residues: CASSTPGLADYEQYF.

The table lists this clonotype with a few counts. CDR3 region: CASSPDRAATTGELFF. The CDR3 DNA is TGTGCCAGCTCACCGGACAGGGCGGCGACCACCGGGGAGCTGTTTTTT. This rearrangement joins TRBV18 to TRBJ2-2, with 8 bases lining up with TRBD1. Germline V gene data show CDR1 as KGHSH and CDR2 as LQKENI. The CDR3 is 16 residues long. The junction had 7 bases not matched to a gene; V was cut back by 3 bases and J by 4 bases.

This clonotype came up a few times. Since a much larger clone is just one base distant, this may be a read error. The V call is TRBV28, the J call TRBJ2-7, with 7 bases identical to TRBD2. The ends lost 7 bases at V and 0 bases at J; junction bases unmatched: 9. The CDR3 consists of 15 residues. The germline CDR1 and CDR2 sequences are MDHEN and SYDVKM. CDR3 sequence reads: CASNSSGTISYEQYF. The CDR3 nucleotides are TGTGCCAGCAACTCCTCGGGGACTATCTCCTACGAGCAGTACTTC. The whole variable domain, remainder taken from reference TRBV28 and TRBJ2-7, is DVKVTQSSRYLVKRTGEKVFLECVQDMDHENMFWYRQDPGLGLRLIYFSYDVKMKEKGDIPEGYSVSREKKERFSLILESASTNQTSMYLCASNSSGTISYEQYFGPGTRLTVT.

This clonotype came up many times. The CDR3 DNA reads TGTGCCAGCAGCCTACCGGGACAGGCCACAGATACGCAGTATTTT. Protein sequence: CASSLPGQATDTQYF. The gene calls are TRBV5-4 and TRBJ2-3, with TRBD1 matching 8 bases. Germline values: CDR1 SGHNT, CDR2 YYREEE (reference sequence). CDR3 length equals 15 residues. The V gene end was trimmed by 4 bases and the J gene end by 2 bases; junction bases not matched to a gene: 6.

V gene TRBV5-1 combines with J gene TRBJ2-7, with no clear D. V was cut by 0 bases and J by 0 bases, with 7 bases left in between. This CDR3 has 14 amino acids. Germline V CDR1 and CDR2: SGHRS, YFSETQ. The CDR3 region has the DNA TGCGCCAGCAGCTTGGGCTCCAACTCCTACGAGCAGTACTTC. Its protein product is CASSLGSNSYEQYF.

This clonotype was recorded at least ten times. The chain combines TRBV10-2 with TRBJ2-7; D uncertain. CDR3 length: 13 amino acids. In germline, CDR1 is WSHSY, CDR2 SAAADI. Trimming took off 7 bases at V and 2 bases at J, with 12 bases between the two ends. In DNA form, the CDR3 reads TGCGCCAGCATGCGAGAGTCAACCTACGAGCAGTACTTC. It encodes CASMRESTYEQYF.

This clonotype was seen a few times. The chain is built from TRBV4-2 and TRBJ1-2, with D tentatively TRBD1 (5 bases). Germline assignment: CDR1 LGHNA and CDR2 YNFKEQ. Trimming left V 4 bases short and J 1 base short, with 16 bases between. The CDR3 runs to 16 residues. CDR3 protein: CASSPVGAGRNYGYTF. The CDR3 DNA reads as TGTGCCAGCAGCCCGGTTGGGGCAGGTCGTAACTATGGCTACACCTTC.

This clonotype came up many times. This chain connects TRBV18 to TRBJ1-4, with 7 positions matching TRBD1. Losses at the gene ends were 6 bases for V and 11 bases for J; bases not matched to a gene: 15. Per the germline V gene, CDR1 is KGHSH and CDR2 is LQKENI. The CDR3 contains 15 residues. In DNA form, the CDR3 reads TGTGCCAGCTCCACCTGGACAGGCGCGGAGGGTAAACTGTTTTTT. Its protein is CASSTWTGAEGKLFF.

This clonotype was recorded many times. This chain uses TRBV5-1 with TRBJ2-1; 7 bases map to TRBD2. Germline CDR1 SGHRS, CDR2 YFSETQ. Unmatched junction bases numbered 6, after V lost 1 base and J lost 5 bases. The CDR3 consists of 15 residues. CDR3 sequence reads: CASSLIAGANNEQFF. In DNA form, the CDR3 reads TGCGCCAGCAGCTTGATTGCGGGAGCAAACAATGAGCAGTTCTTC.

This clonotype was counted many times. V and J are TRBV20-1 and TRBJ2-3; D might be TRBD2 (5 bases). Trimming cost V 1 base and J 0 bases, with 8 bases left between them. Germline V gives CDR1 DFQATT, CDR2 SNEGSKA (reference sequence). The length of the CDR3 is 14 residues. CDR3 coding DNA: TGCAGTGCTAGAGGACGGGGAAGCACAGATACGCAGTATTTT. It translates to CSARGRGSTDTQYF.

Regarding this clonotype: Mismatch with germline at one junction end may stem from a read error. The V and J genes are TRBV10-3 and TRBJ2-1, with D possibly matching TRBD1 (6 bases). This CDR3 is 14 amino acids long. Germline CDR1 is ENHRY and CDR2 is SYGVKD. CDR3 nucleotide sequence: TGTGCCATCAGAACAGGGCGTATAAACGATGAGCAGCTCTTC. It yields the protein CAIRTGRINDEQLF.

This clonotype was recorded many times. The V call is TRBV10-3, the J call TRBJ2-7, with D possibly TRBD2 on 5 matching bases. The germline V and J ends were trimmed by 7 bases and 7 bases, with 17 bases remaining between them. The CDR3 sequence is 13 residues long. The germline gives CDR1 ENHRY, CDR2 SYGVKD. DNA of the CDR3: TGTGCCATCAAGGGCGAGGGCATGGGGGAGCAGTACTTC. The encoded protein is CAIKGEGMGEQYF.

The genes are TRBV7-9 and TRBJ2-5; TRBD2 matches 7 bases. The CDR3 spans 13 residues. Trimming removed 1 base from V and 11 bases from J; junction bases left unmatched: 7. The germline CDR1 and CDR2 sequences are SEHNR and FQNEAQ (reference sequence). CDR3 sequence: CASSLGTSDSQYF. The CDR3, as DNA: TGTGCCAGCAGCTTAGGCACTAGCGATAGTCAGTACTTC. Combining the CDR3 with reference TRBV7-9 and TRBJ2-5 gives the whole variable domain DTGVSQNPRHKITKRGQNVTFRCDPISEHNRLYWYRQTLGQGPEFLTYFQNEAQLEKSRLLSDRFSAERPKGSFSTLEIQRTEQGDSAMYLCASSLGTSDSQYFGPGTRLLVL.

The chain couples TRBV5-1 to TRBJ2-7, with TRBD2 matching 9 bases. V shed 0 bases and J 6 bases; nucleotides not matched to a gene: 22. CDR3 length: 20 amino acids. Germline V gives CDR1 SGHRS, CDR2 YFSETQ. CDR3 nucleotides: TGCGCCAGCAGCTTGGCCGAACAAACCGACGGGACTAGCCCACACTTCGAGCAGTACTTC. It specifies CASSLAEQTDGTSPHFEQYF.

In this sample, this clonotype turned up many times. This chain uses TRBV28 with TRBJ2-7, with TRBD2 as a possible D gene (5 bases). This CDR3 is built from 13 residues. The V gene's germline CDR1 is MDHEN and CDR2 SYDVKM. V was clipped by 7 bases and J by 8 bases, with 18 bases between them. CDR3 amino acids: CASKLGFSPKQYF. CDR3 sequence (DNA): TGTGCCAGCAAACTAGGGTTTTCTCCGAAGCAGTACTTC.

Ten or more counts support this clonotype. The rearrangement uses TRBV7-3 and TRBJ2-7, with D unclear. Trimming cost V 1 base and J 7 bases, with 2 bases left between them. The length of the CDR3 is 10 residues. In germline, CDR1 is SGHTA, CDR2 FQGTGA. CDR3 in amino acids: CASSLKEQYF. The CDR3 DNA follows: TGTGCCAGCAGCTTAAAGGAGCAGTACTTC.

Remarks on this clonotype: A much larger clone sits a single nucleotide away, making a read error possible. The V gene is TRBV2, the J gene TRBJ2-3; TRBD2 matches 13 bases. V shed 6 bases, J shed 3 bases, and the junction held 3 bases outside the gene matches. Germline V gene data show CDR1 as SNHLY and CDR2 as FYNNEI. This CDR3 spans 15 amino acids. Written as DNA, the CDR3 is TGTGCCAGCAGCGGACTAGCGGGAGAGACAGATACGCAGTATTTT. As protein: CASSGLAGETDTQYF. The whole variable domain, remainder taken from reference TRBV2 and TRBJ2-3, is EPEVTQTPSHQVTQMGQEVILRCVPISNHLYFYWYRQILGQKVEFLVSFYNNEISEKSEIFDDQFSVERPDGSNFTLKIRSTKLEDSAMYFCASSGLAGETDTQYFGPGTRLTVL.

This clonotype was seen repeatedly, ten times or more. This chain links TRBV5-1 with TRBJ2-5; D may be TRBD1 or TRBD2 (5 bases each). CDR1 and CDR2 (germline): SGHRS, YFSETQ. This CDR3 comprises 17 residues. Trimming took off 0 bases at V and 5 bases at J, with 20 bases between the two ends. The CDR3 is CASSLARGTGTSETQYF. The CDR3, as DNA: TGCGCCAGCAGCTTGGCCCGGGGAACCGGGACCAGTGAGACCCAGTACTTC.